Included here is one TCR beta chain sequence, with context. The target antigen is unknown. The CDR3 carries no conserved terminal phenylalanine or tryptophan, so it likely arises from a read error. TCRbeta libraries were built with three rounds of nested PCR, modified from ARM-PCR. TCRdb reprocessed the multiplex PCR reads via MiXCR and lists one record per CDR3 protein. The sample shows some 200,000 distinct CDR3 sequences, approximately 74% of them seen only once. The data stem from a study of tumor and adjacent non-tumor tissue in lung cancer. Study-level information: Each sample yielded 3.5 million to 5 million productive TCRbeta reads on average.

This sample's RNA came from whole unsorted tissue. Donors were chemotherapy-naive, newly diagnosed lung cancer surgical patients in China, August–November 2014. Trimming removed 9 bases at V and 3 bases at J, with 12 bases between. The CDR3 is made up of 13 amino acids. Study outcomes and limitations: Significantly higher TCR diversity was found in tumor than normal lung. Normal lung showed higher cumulative top 100 clone frequency than tumor.

The receptor was derived from a man in his sixties with non-small cell lung cancer. V usage is TRBV12-3 or TRBV12-4 and J usage is TRBJ1-3, with no clear D. Sequencing was done on a sample of lung tumor tissue. The CDR3, as DNA: TGTGCCAGTAGCCCCTCAGGTGGAAACACCATATATCTT. Translated, it gives CASSPSGGNTIYL.